These 13 T cell receptor beta chains were all obtained from the same sample, sequenced in a study of cytomegalovirus exposure and HLA in healthy donors. This PCR relied on a set of 60 Vbeta primers and 13 Jbeta primers. Measured with immunoSEQ multiplex PCR; TCRdb has only the in-frame clones, and not every one. The sample holds about 190,000 clones, around 73% seen once. The sample consisted of PBMCs. The receptor source for this set is a woman aged 25-40 years in good health and CMV-seropositive.

The chain uses TRBV7-2 and TRBJ1-2; possibly TRBD1 for D (6 bases). The V end was cut by 6 bases, the J end by 5 bases, with 22 bases between. Germline-derived CDR1 and CDR2 are SGHTA and FQGNSA. CDR3 size: 16 residues. The CDR3 spells CASSFSGAHSGYGYTF. The CDR3 nucleotides read TGTGCCAGCAGTTTTTCAGGGGCGCATTCAGGATATGGCTACACCTTC.

CDR3 in amino acids: CASSSLRGRTKQFF. The CDR3 nucleotides read TGTGCCAGCAGCTCCCTTCGGGGAAGAACGAAGCAGTTCTTC. The rearrangement uses TRBV7-2 and TRBJ2-1; D may be TRBD2 (5 bases). Trimming shortened V by 4 bases and J by 11 bases, and 18 bases separated the two germline ends. Germline CDR1 reads SGHTA; CDR2 reads FQGNSA. The CDR3 covers 14 residues. The whole variable domain, filled in from reference TRBV7-2 and TRBJ2-1, reads GAGVSQSPSNKVTEKGKDVELRCDPISGHTALYWYRQSLGQGLEFLIYFQGNSAPDKSGLPSDRFSAERTGGSVSTLTIQRTQQEDSAVYLCASSSLRGRTKQFFGPGTRLTVL.

The count of this clone is one. V gene TRBV19 combines with J gene TRBJ1-5; 10 bases match TRBD1. The trim removed 3 bases at V and 7 bases at J, leaving 3 bases unmatched. The CDR3 consists of 14 residues. CDR1 and CDR2 from the germline V gene are LNHDA and SQIVND (reference sequence). Here the CDR3 reads CASSISGQGQPQHF. In DNA, the CDR3 is TGTGCCAGTAGTATCTCGGGACAGGGGCAGCCCCAGCATTTT.

The CDR3 DNA sequence: TGCGCCAGCAGCTTGCAAGGACAGGGGCTGGATGAGCAGTTCTTC. Its protein product is CASSLQGQGLDEQFF. This chain uses TRBV5-1 with TRBJ2-1; 9 nucleotides line up with TRBD1. V gave up 1 base and J gave up 8 bases; unmatched junction bases: 7. CDR3 length equals 15 residues. Germline V gene sequence: CDR1 SGHRS, CDR2 YFSETQ.

The V and J genes are TRBV10-3 and TRBJ1-2; 9 bases map to TRBD1. Germline CDR1 is ENHRY and CDR2 is SYGVKD. CDR3 length: 14 residues. V was pared by 4 bases and J by 4 bases, with 4 bases of the junction left unmatched. CDR3 protein: CAISGTGDGYGYTF. The DNA for the CDR3 is TGTGCCATCAGTGGGACAGGGGACGGCTATGGCTACACCTTC.

This chain links TRBV7-9 with TRBJ2-1; 8 positions match TRBD2. The germline V gene has CDR1 SEHNR and CDR2 FQNEAQ (reference sequence). The CDR3 consists of 16 residues. With V trimmed by 10 bases and J by 9 bases, 20 bases remained unmatched. The CDR3 DNA follows: TGTGCCACCCTGGTAGCGGGGCCCCCCACCGGGGGTGAGCAGTTCTTC. Amino acids: CATLVAGPPTGGEQFF.

CDR3 coding DNA: TGTGCCAGCAGCGTATTGAGTGGTGAGCAGTTCTTC. It encodes CASSVLSGEQFF. This chain links TRBV9 with TRBJ2-1; no definite D call. CDR1 SGDLS and CDR2 YYNGEE come from the germline V gene. This CDR3 is 12 amino acids long. Trimming took off 1 base at V and 9 bases at J, with 8 bases between the two ends.

The V and J genes are TRBV28 and TRBJ1-3, with a possible D match to TRBD1 (6 bases). Germline assignment: CDR1 MDHEN and CDR2 SYDVKM. V dropped 2 bases and J dropped 3 bases, with 11 bases sitting between them. The CDR3 is 15 amino acids. DNA for the CDR3: TGTGCCAGCAGTTTAGCGGGGGCGCGTGGAAACACCATATATTTT. Translation gives CASSLAGARGNTIYF. Filled out from reference TRBV28 and TRBJ1-3, the complete variable domain reads DVKVTQSSRYLVKRTGEKVFLECVQDMDHENMFWYRQDPGLGLRLIYFSYDVKMKEKGDIPEGYSVSREKKERFSLILESASTNQTSMYLCASSLAGARGNTIYFGEGSWLTVV.

This clone was observed a handful of times. CDR3 sequence: CASSASTGIYYGYTF. CDR3 bases: TGTGCCAGCAGCGCGTCGACAGGGATATACTATGGCTACACCTTC. J is TRBJ1-2 and V is TRBV9; 7 nucleotides agree with TRBD1. Germline trimming cut 3 bases from V and 3 bases from J; bases unmatched to any gene: 8. The CDR3 length is 15 residues. Germline values: CDR1 SGDLS, CDR2 YYNGEE. Full variable domain (rest looked up from reference TRBV9 and TRBJ1-2): DSGVTQTPKHLITATGQRVTLRCSPRSGDLSVYWYQQSLDQGLQFLIQYYNGEERAKGNILERFSAQQFPDLHSELNLSSLELGDSALYFCASSASTGIYYGYTFGSGTRLTVV.

The V gene is TRBV11-2, the J gene TRBJ2-5; D is unclear. The germline V gene has CDR1 SGHAT and CDR2 FQNNGV. Trimming pared 1 base from V and 5 bases from J, leaving 5 bases between. This CDR3 is built from 12 residues. The CDR3 bases are TGTGCCAGCAGCTTAGCCCGGGAGACCCAGTACTTC. This sequence encodes CASSLARETQYF.

The rearrangement links TRBV4-2 to TRBJ2-6; 13 bases fit TRBD2. CDR1 LGHNA and CDR2 YNFKEQ come from the germline V gene. V was clipped by 1 base and J by 0 bases; unmatched bases: 0. CDR3 size: 18 residues. CDR3 DNA sequence: TGTGCCAGCAGCCAAGGGACTAGCGGGAGCTCTGGGGCCAACGTCCTGACTTTC. As protein: CASSQGTSGSSGANVLTF.

The chain combines TRBV10-3 with TRBJ2-1; 10 bases line up with TRBD2. From germline, CDR1 is ENHRY and CDR2 SYGVKD. This CDR3 is built from 15 residues. The V and J ends lost 3 bases and 4 bases, in that order; junction bases with no gene match: 3. The CDR3, as DNA: TGTGCCATCAGTGATCAAGCGGGAGGGTACAATGAGCAGTTCTTC. Translating gives CAISDQAGGYNEQFF.

The chain links TRBV5-4 to TRBJ2-3; D unclear. The V gene lost 0 bases and the J gene lost 8 bases, with 13 bases spanning the gap. The CDR3 extends over 14 amino acids. Germline CDR1 and CDR2: SGHNT and YYREEE (reference sequence). The CDR3 DNA sequence: TGTGCCAGCAGCTTGGTTCCCTCAGAAGTTACGCAGTATTTT. The encoded protein is CASSLVPSEVTQYF.